This T cell receptor beta chain was sequenced during a study of cytomegalovirus exposure and HLA in healthy donors. Overall study results and limits: Analyses of presence/absence relied on an assumption of roughly uniform sequencing depth across donors.

The PCR made use of 60 Vbeta and 13 Jbeta primers. Clones were read by immunoSEQ multiplex PCR, and TCRdb kept only the in-frame ones, dropping some. The sample lists some 150,000 clones, around nine tenths seen once, with approximately 0.85% in the top ten. This CDR3 is built from 14 residues. V lost 6 bases and J lost 7; bases outside the gene matches: 12. The germline V gene has CDR1 MNHEY and CDR2 SVGAGI. Comment on this clone: Its antigen remains unknown.

The chain joins TRBV6-5 to TRBJ2-7; 7 nucleotides line up with TRBD1. This sequence originates from a woman between 25 and 40 years old in good health and CMV-seronegative. Sequencing was carried out using PBMCs. In DNA form, the CDR3 reads TGTGCCAGCAGCCTAGGGGGCTCGGTGGGGGAGCAGTACTTC. Translating it yields CASSLGGSVGEQYF.